The source of this T cell receptor (beta chain) is a study of shared clonotypes between healthy human individuals (dated by TCRdb to the early 2020s). Turning to the overall study: The cohort comprised a couple of women and a few men aged 18 to 49 years. Libraries were prepared and TCR repertoires were sequenced by different laboratories using diverse techniques, in order to increase sequencing depth and limit assay-specific biases. Between about 0.94 and 8.9 billion PBMCs per donor were obtained by leukapheresis. For each donor, three plates each were used for CD4 naive and CD4 memory, two plates were used for CD8 naive, and one plate was used for CD8 memory. To estimate repertoire size and how much clonotype sharing occurs between individuals, the study deeply sequenced the blood TCR repertoires of five or six healthy adults.

The research as a whole found: Compared with non-shared clonotypes, the clonotypes found in all four sorted-subset donors had higher generation probabilities. Incomplete sequencing was indicated by rarefaction of sorted-subset datasets, despite the large sequencing depth. Estimated clonotype richness was generally larger for naive than for memory subsets. The small number of donors limited the genetic and exposure-history diversity represented. Based on pairwise subsampling, the degree of clonotype sharing among donors was expected to be affected by sequencing depth. Sharing across a few donors was observed for around 5% of naive CD4, less than 4% of naive CD8, about 2.3% of memory CD4, and roughly 0.4% of memory CD8 clonotypes. Only blood was sampled, and tissue TCR repertoires likely differ from those in blood.

TCR CDR3 regions were amplified from genomic DNA by multiplex PCR using the deep immunoSEQ assay. For each cell subset, the extracted genomic DNA was distributed evenly across all wells of several immunoSEQ 96-well plates, and each plate served as one replicate. For sorted subsets, each replicate PCR was loaded with approximately 190 ng genomic DNA, equivalent to 30,000 or so T cell genomes. The purified libraries were quantified using a Qubit 3.0 fluorometer, sized with a Bioanalyzer 2100, and then quantified again using the KAPA Library Quantification kit. Every immunoSEQ 96-well plate was sequenced on a separate single-read 150-cycle Illumina NextSeq 550 flow cell. As for the original processing: Because only junctional sequences without quality scores were contained in the immunoSEQ output, filtering matching that applied to full-length reads could not be performed. To assign V/J genes and CDR3, sequences were annotated using PyIR, a Python wrapper for IgBLAST v1.9, with IMGT germline references. Reads with weak V/J assignments (E-value above 1e-6), missing CDR3, stop codons, out-of-frame junctions, or ambiguous translated residues were removed. V3J clonotypes were defined as sequences sharing an identical inferred V gene, J gene, and CDR3 amino acid sequence. Percentage overlap between repertoires was calculated by dividing the number of shared unique clonotypes by the size of the smaller repertoire. Repertoire richness was assessed with RTK rarefaction, the Chao1 estimator, and Recon v2.1 estimates of unobserved clonotypes. Generation probabilities were computed with OLGA for all TCRbeta clonotypes obtained by the gDNA method from a handful of donors. TCRdb limited this immuneACCESS table to in-frame rearrangements with V and J called. A share of clones is missing; checked studies link under half to unresolved V genes, and the rest is unexplained. That table supplies the V and J calls and clone size; D and trimming were determined from the DNA. The sample contains 550,000 to 750,000 clones, under 95% of them found a single time. The top ten hold about 24% of the sample.

CD8 naive samples were CD45RO-negative cells positively selected for CCR7, giving a CD45RA+CCR7+ population that excluded TemRA cells. The donors were healthy, HIV-negative adults who had no recently reported acute infections or vaccinations. Every donor was a Caucasian adult living in Nashville, Tennessee, USA. Blood was collected by leukapheresis, and PBMCs were isolated by Ficoll-Histopaque density gradient centrifugation and then cryopreserved in liquid nitrogen vapor phase. Analytical flow cytometry was used to check the purity and quantity of every magnetically sorted T cell population. Genomic DNA was isolated from each sorted fraction and quantified by UV absorbance on a Nanodrop 2000c. Comments on this clone: The antigen it binds to is not known. Base qualities were left out, and no much larger clone turns up one base away.

Including cysteine and phenylalanine, the CDR3 has 14 amino acids. The DNA shown is the 42-base CDR3, in frame from base 1. For CDR1 and CDR2, the germline V gene (reference sequence) lists SEHNR and FQNEAQ. Trimming at the junction amounts to 5 bases on V and 0 bases on J, and the germline ends lie 9 bases apart. The specimen was naive CD8+ T cells sorted from blood. The cell subset or site label for this specimen denotes: CD45RA+CCR7+. The V and J segments used are TRBV7-9 and TRBJ2-3, with a weak D call of TRBD1 (6 bases match). This receptor was identified in a man aged 25 to 45 in good health. The nucleotide sequence reads TGTGCCAGCAGCCCAGGACAGAGCACAGATACGCAGTATTTT. Translated, it gives CASSPGQSTDTQYF.